These 10 T cell receptor beta chains came from one sample sequenced in a study of shared clonotypes between healthy human individuals. The table came from immunoSEQ multiplex PCR; TCRdb's copy has only in-frame clones and leaves some out. The sample has more than 550,000 clones; 90% are singletons. The sample taken for sequencing was memory CD8+ T cells from PBMCs. Specified subset: CD45RO+ cells pooled with CCR7-negative TemRA cells. All receptors derive from a young man in good health. Some clones in this sample may be carry-over from other donors' samples.

The chain joins TRBV28 to TRBJ1-1; no clear D. In germline, CDR1 is MDHEN, CDR2 SYDVKM. Trimming removed 6 bases at V and 5 bases at J, with 19 bases between. CDR3 size: 15 residues. The CDR3 sequence is CASSPYLGDRTEAFF. DNA of the CDR3: TGTGCCAGCAGCCCCTACCTGGGAGACCGAACTGAAGCTTTCTTT.

CDR3 nucleotide sequence: TGTGCCAGCAGCTTAAAAATTGAAGCAGGGAGATCTGGAAACACCATATATTTT. Amino acids: CASSLKIEAGRSGNTIYF. This rearrangement joins TRBV11-2 to TRBJ1-3; D possibly corresponds to TRBD1 (5 bases). The V gene's germline CDR1 is SGHAT and CDR2 FQNNGV. The CDR3 length is 18 residues. V lost 2 bases and J 1 base, leaving 18 bases between the germline ends.

Ten or more counts support this clone. The chain recombines TRBV4-1 with TRBJ2-3; either TRBD1 or TRBD2 may supply D (5 bases each). The V gene lost 5 bases and the J gene lost 4 bases, with 13 bases spanning the gap. Germline V gene lookup returns CDR1 MGHRA and CDR2 YSYEKL. This CDR3 comprises 14 residues. CDR3 in amino acids: CASSYGLGADTQYF. The CDR3 nucleotides are TGCGCCAGCAGCTATGGACTGGGGGCAGATACGCAGTATTTT.

V and J are TRBV29-1 and TRBJ2-3; D gene unclear. Between the trimmed V and J ends, which lost 6 bases and 4 bases, there was a span of 17 bases. The CDR3 sequence is 14 residues long. Per the germline V gene, CDR1 is SQVTM and CDR2 is ANQGSEA. CDR3 nucleotide sequence: TGCAGCGTCCCCCGTCCCGATTCCCCAGATACGCAGTATTTT. Translating gives CSVPRPDSPDTQYF.

This chain links TRBV27 with TRBJ2-7, with TRBD1 matching over 7 bases. The CDR3 loop spans 14 amino acids. Germline CDR1 reads MNHEY; CDR2 reads SMNVEV (reference sequence). V shed 2 bases and J 4 bases; nucleotides not matched to a gene: 5. The CDR3 DNA reads as TGTGCCAGCAGTTTAATGCAGGGGGAGTACGAGCAGTACTTC. Its protein is CASSLMQGEYEQYF.

The V and J genes are TRBV7-9 and TRBJ2-1, with D unresolved. The CDR3 runs to 14 residues. Per germline, CDR1 SEHNR and CDR2 FQNEAQ (reference sequence). With 7 bases removed from V and 2 bases from J, the gap between germline ends came to 12 bases. CDR3 amino acids: CASIELPPYNEQFF. CDR3 nucleotide sequence: TGTGCCAGCATTGAACTTCCCCCCTACAATGAGCAGTTCTTC. The whole variable domain, remainder taken from reference TRBV7-9 and TRBJ2-1, is DTGVSQNPRHKITKRGQNVTFRCDPISEHNRLYWYRQTLGQGPEFLTYFQNEAQLEKSRLLSDRFSAERPKGSFSTLEIQRTEQGDSAMYLCASIELPPYNEQFFGPGTRLTVL.

The J gene is TRBJ2-7, the V gene TRBV5-8, with a possible D match to TRBD2 (7 bases). Trimming removed 4 bases at V and 6 bases at J, with 17 bases between. The V gene's germline CDR1 is SGHTS and CDR2 YDEGEE. This CDR3 spans 14 amino acids. CDR3 amino acids: CASSVAGRGGEQYF. The DNA of the CDR3 is TGTGCCAGCAGCGTCGCCGGAAGGGGGGGCGAGCAGTACTTC.

The chain couples TRBV6-5 to TRBJ2-1; TRBD2 matches at 9 bases. The CDR3 loop spans 13 amino acids. Trimming removed 4 bases from V and 9 bases from J; junction bases left unmatched: 4. Germline values: CDR1 MNHEY, CDR2 SVGAGI. The CDR3 is CASSWGTSPEQFF. CDR3 coding DNA: TGTGCCAGCAGTTGGGGGACTAGCCCTGAGCAGTTCTTC.

This chain joins TRBV7-9 and TRBJ1-6; D perhaps matches TRBD1 (5 bases). Germline CDR1 SEHNR, CDR2 FQNEAQ (reference sequence). The CDR3 is made up of 14 amino acids. Trimming pared 5 bases from V and 10 bases from J, leaving 15 bases between. The CDR3 is CASSPEPGISPLHF. CDR3 bases: TGTGCCAGCAGCCCAGAGCCAGGGATCTCACCCCTCCACTTT.

V gene TRBV27 combines with J gene TRBJ2-2; D not resolved. V lost 3 bases and J lost 6, with 5 bases in between. CDR3 size: 12 residues. Germline V gene lookup returns CDR1 MNHEY and CDR2 SMNVEV (reference sequence). CDR3 nucleotide sequence: TGTGCCAGCAGTTTCCACCCCGGGGAGCTGTTTTTT. Its protein product is CASSFHPGELFF.